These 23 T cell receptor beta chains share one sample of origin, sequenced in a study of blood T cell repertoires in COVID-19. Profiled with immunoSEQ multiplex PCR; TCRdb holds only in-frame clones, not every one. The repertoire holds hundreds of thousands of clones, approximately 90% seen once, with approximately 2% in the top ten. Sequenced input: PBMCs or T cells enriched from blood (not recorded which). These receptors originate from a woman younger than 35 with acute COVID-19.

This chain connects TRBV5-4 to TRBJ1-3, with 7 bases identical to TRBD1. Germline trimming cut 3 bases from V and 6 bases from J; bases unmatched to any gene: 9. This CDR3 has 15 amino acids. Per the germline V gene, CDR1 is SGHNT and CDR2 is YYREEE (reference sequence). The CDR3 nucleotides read TGTGCCAGCAGCTCACAGGGGCCAGCAAAAAACACCATATATTTT. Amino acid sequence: CASSSQGPAKNTIYF. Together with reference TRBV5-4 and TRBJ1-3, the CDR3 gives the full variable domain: ETGVTQSPTHLIKTRGQQVTLRCSSQSGHNTVSWYQQALGQGPQFIFQYYREEENGRGNFPPRFSGLQFPNYSSELNVNALELDDSALYLCASSSQGPAKNTIYFGEGSWLTVV.

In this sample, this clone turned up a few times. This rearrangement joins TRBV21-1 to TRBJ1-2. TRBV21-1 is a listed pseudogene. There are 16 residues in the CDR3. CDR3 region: CASSKDGGALDYGYTF. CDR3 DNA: TGTGCCAGCAGCAAAGATGGAGGTGCACTGGACTATGGCTACACCTTC.

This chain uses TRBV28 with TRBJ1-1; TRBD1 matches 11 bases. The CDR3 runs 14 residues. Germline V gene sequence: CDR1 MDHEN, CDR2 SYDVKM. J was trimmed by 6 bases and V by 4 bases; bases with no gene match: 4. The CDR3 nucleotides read TGTGCCAGCAGTTCTCCGGGACAGGGGGCTGAAGCTTTCTTT. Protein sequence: CASSSPGQGAEAFF.

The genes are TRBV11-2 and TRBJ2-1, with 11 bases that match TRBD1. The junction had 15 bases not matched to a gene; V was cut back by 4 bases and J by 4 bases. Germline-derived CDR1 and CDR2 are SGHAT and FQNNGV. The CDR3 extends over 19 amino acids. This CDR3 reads CASSSPSLTGQGVYNEQFF. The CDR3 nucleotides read TGTGCCAGCAGCTCCCCTTCTTTAACGGGACAGGGGGTGTACAATGAGCAGTTCTTC.

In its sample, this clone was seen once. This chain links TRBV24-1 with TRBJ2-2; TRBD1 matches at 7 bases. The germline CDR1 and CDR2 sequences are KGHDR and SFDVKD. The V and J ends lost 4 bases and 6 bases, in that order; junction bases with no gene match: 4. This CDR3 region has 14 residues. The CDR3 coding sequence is TGTGCCACCAGTGACAGGGGGAGTGCCGGGGAGCTGTTTTTT. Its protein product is CATSDRGSAGELFF.

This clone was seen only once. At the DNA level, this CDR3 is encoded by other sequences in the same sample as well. The CDR3 protein is CASSSGGGTEAFF. CDR3 DNA: TGTGCCAGCAGTTCGGGCGGGGGGACTGAAGCTTTCTTT. The rearrangement joins TRBV6-5 to TRBJ1-1; D is possibly TRBD1 (5 bases). The CDR3 totals 13 residues. The germline CDR1 and CDR2 sequences are MNHEY and SVGAGI. The V end was cut by 4 bases, the J end by 5 bases, with 11 bases between.

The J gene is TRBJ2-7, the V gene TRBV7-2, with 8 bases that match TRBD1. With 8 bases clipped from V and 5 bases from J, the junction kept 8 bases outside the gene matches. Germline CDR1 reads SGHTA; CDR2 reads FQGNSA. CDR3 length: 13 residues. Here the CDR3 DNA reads TGTGCCAGCCGAAACCAGGGGGCGCACGAGCAGTACTTC. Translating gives CASRNQGAHEQYF. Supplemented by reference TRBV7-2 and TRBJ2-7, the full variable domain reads GAGVSQSPSNKVTEKGKDVELRCDPISGHTALYWYRQSLGQGLEFLIYFQGNSAPDKSGLPSDRFSAERTGGSVSTLTIQRTQQEDSAVYLCASRNQGAHEQYFGPGTRLTVT.

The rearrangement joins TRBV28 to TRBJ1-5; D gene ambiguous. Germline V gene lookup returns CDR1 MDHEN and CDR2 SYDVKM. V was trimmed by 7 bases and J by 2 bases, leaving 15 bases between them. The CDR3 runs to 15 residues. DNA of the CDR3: TGTGCCAGCACCCCTACGGGTTTGGGCAATCAGCCCCAGCATTTT. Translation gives CASTPTGLGNQPQHF.

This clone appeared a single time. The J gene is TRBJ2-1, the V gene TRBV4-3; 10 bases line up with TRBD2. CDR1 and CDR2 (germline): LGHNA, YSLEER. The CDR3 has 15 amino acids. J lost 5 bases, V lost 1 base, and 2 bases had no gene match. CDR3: CASSQAGTSDNEQFF. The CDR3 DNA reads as TGCGCCAGCAGCCAAGCCGGGACTAGCGACAATGAGCAGTTCTTC.

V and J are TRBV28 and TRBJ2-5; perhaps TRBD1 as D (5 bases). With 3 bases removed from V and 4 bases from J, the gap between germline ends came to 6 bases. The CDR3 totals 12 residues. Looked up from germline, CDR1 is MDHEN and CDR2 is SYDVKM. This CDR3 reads CASSFQGETQYF. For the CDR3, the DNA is TGTGCCAGCAGTTTCCAGGGAGAGACCCAGTACTTC.

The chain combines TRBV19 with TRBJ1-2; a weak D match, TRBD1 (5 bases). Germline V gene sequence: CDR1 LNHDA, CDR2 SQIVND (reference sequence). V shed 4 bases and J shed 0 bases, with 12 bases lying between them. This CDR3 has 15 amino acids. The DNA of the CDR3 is TGTGCCAGTAGTAGCGGTGGGGCAGCTAACTATGGCTACACCTTC. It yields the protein CASSSGGAANYGYTF.

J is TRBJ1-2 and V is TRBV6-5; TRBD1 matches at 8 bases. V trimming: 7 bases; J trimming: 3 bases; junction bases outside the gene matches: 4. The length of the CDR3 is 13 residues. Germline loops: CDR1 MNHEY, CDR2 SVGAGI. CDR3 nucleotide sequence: TGTGCCAGCACCGAGACAGGGGACTATGGCTACACCTTC. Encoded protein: CASTETGDYGYTF.

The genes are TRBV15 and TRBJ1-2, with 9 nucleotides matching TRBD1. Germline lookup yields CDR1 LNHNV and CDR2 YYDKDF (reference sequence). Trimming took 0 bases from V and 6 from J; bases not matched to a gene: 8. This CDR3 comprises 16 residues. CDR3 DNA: TGTGCCACCAGCAGAGATCGGGACAGGGATCTTGATGGCTACACCTTC. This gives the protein CATSRDRDRDLDGYTF.

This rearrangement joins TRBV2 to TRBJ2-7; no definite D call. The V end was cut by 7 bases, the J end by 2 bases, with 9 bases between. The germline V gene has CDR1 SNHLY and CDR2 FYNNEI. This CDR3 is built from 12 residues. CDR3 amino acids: CASKRQTYEQYF. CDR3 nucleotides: TGTGCCAGCAAGAGACAAACCTACGAGCAGTACTTC.

In nucleotides, the CDR3 is TGTGCCAGCAGCAGACAGGATGATCAGCCCCAGCATTTT. Its translation is CASSRQDDQPQHF. V usage is TRBV7-6 and J usage is TRBJ1-5, with a possible D match to TRBD1 (6 bases). V was trimmed by 5 bases and J by 5 bases, leaving 10 bases between them. The CDR3 loop spans 13 amino acids. The germline V gene has CDR1 SGHVS and CDR2 FNYEAQ.

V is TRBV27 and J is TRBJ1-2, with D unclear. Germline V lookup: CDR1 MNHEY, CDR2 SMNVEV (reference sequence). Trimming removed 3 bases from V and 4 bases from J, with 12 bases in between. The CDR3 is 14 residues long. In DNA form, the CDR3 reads TGTGCCAGCAGTTTCGGAGTCATAGTCTATGGCTACACCTTC. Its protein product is CASSFGVIVYGYTF.

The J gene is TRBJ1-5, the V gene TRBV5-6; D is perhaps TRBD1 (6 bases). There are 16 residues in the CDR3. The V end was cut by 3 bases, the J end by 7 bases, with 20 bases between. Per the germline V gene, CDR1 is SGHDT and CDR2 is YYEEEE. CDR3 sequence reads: CASSSGGGAGGQPQHF. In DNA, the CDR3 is TGTGCCAGCAGCTCCGGTGGGGGGGCAGGAGGCCAGCCCCAGCATTTT.

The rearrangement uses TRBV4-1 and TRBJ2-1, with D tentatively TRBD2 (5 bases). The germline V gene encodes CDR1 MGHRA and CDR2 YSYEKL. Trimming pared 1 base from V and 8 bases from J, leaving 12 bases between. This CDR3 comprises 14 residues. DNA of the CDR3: TGCGCCAGCAGCCAAGGGGTAAGGCGGGATGAGCAGTTCTTC. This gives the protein CASSQGVRRDEQFF.

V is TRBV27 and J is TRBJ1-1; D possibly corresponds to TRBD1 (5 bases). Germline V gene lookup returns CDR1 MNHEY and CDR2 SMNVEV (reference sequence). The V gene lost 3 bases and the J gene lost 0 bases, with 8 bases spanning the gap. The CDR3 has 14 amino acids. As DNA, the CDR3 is TGTGCCAGCAGTTTGACAGCCATGAACACTGAAGCTTTCTTT. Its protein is CASSLTAMNTEAFF.

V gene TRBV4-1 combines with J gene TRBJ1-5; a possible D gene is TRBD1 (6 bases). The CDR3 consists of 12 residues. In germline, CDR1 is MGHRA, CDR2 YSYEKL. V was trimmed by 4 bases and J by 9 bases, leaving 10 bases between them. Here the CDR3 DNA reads TGCGCCAGCAGCCTCCTAGGGGGGCCCCAGCATTTT. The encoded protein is CASSLLGGPQHF.

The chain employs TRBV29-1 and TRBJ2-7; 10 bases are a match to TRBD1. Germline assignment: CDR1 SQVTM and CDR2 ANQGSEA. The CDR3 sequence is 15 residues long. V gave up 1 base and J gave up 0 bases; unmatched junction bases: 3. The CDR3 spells CSVEAGTGVSYEQYF. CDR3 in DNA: TGCAGCGTTGAAGCCGGGACAGGGGTCTCCTACGAGCAGTACTTC.

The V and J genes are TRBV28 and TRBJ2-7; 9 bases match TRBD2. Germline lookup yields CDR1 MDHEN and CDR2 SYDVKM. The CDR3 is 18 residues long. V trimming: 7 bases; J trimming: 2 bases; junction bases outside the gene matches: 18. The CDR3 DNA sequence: TGTGCCAGCACCTTTTACCCCCGGCGGGAGGGCCTACCCTACGAGCAGTACTTC. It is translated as CASTFYPRREGLPYEQYF.

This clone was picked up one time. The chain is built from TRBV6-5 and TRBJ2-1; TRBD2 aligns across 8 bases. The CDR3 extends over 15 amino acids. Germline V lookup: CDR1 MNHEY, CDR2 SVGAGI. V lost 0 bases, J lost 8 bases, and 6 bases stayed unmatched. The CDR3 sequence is CASSYSPGLDDEQFF. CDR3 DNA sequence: TGTGCCAGCAGTTACTCCCCGGGACTAGATGATGAGCAGTTCTTC.